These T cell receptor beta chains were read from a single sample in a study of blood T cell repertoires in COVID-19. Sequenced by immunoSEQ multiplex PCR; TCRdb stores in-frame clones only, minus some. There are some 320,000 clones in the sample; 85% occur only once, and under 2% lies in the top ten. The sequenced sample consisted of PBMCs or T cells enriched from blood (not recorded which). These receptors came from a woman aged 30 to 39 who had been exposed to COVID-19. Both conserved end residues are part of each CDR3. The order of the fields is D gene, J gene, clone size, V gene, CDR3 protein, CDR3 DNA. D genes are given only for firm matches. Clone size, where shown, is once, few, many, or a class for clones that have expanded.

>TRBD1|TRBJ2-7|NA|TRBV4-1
CASSQVTGGYEQYF
TGCGCCAGCAGCCAAGTCACAGGGGGCTACGAGCAGTACTTC
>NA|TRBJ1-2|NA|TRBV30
CAWSVLASGYGYTF
TGTGCCTGGAGTGTACTCGCTTCAGGCTATGGCTACACCTTC
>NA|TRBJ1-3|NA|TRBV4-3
CASSLLSGNTIYF
TGCGCCAGCAGCCTCCTCTCTGGAAACACCATATATTTT
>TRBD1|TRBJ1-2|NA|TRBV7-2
CASSLGTGNGYTF
TGTGCCAGCAGCTTAGGGACAGGGAATGGCTACACCTTC
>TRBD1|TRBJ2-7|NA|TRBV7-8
CASRTGTGFYEQYF
TGTGCCAGCAGAACCGGGACAGGCTTCTACGAGCAGTACTTC
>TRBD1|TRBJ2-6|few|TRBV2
CASTRTGAGGANVLTF
TGTGCCAGCACTAGGACAGGGGCAGGGGGGGCCAACGTCCTGACTTTC
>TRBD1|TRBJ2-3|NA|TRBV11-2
CASSLSLGQSTDTQYF
TGTGCCAGCAGCTTGAGCCTGGGACAGAGCACAGATACGCAGTATTTT
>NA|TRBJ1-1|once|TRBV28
CASMTRRALAGAEAFF
TGTGCCAGCATGACACGGCGGGCCCTCGCGGGCGCTGAAGCTTTCTTT
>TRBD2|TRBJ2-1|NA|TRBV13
CASSPLGLAGGSSYNEQFF
TGTGCCAGCAGCCCATTGGGGCTAGCGGGGGGCAGCTCCTACAATGAGCAGTTCTTC
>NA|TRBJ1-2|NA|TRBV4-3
CASSQAGGLNYGYTF
TGCGCCAGCAGCCAAGCAGGCGGGCTTAACTATGGCTACACCTTC
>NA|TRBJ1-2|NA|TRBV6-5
CASSYTRTDNYGYTF
TGTGCCAGCAGTTACACAAGGACAGACAACTATGGCTACACCTTC
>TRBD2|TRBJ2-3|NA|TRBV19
CASSTTSGGGDTQYF
TGTGCCAGTAGTACGACCTCGGGGGGGGGAGATACGCAGTATTTT
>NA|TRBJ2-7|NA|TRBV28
CASRTAGQTYEQYF
TGTGCCAGCAGGACGGCGGGACAGACCTACGAGCAGTACTTC
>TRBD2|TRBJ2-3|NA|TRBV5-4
CASSSTSGSTDTQYF
TGTGCCAGCAGCTCCACTAGCGGTAGCACAGATACGCAGTATTTT
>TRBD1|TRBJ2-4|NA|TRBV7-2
CASGAGTENIQYF
TGTGCCAGCGGAGCCGGGACAGAGAACATTCAGTACTTC
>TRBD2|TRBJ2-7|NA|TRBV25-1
CASSGTLAGGGYEQYF
TGTGCCAGCAGTGGGACACTAGCGGGAGGTGGGTACGAGCAGTACTTC
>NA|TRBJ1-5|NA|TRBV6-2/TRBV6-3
CASSREGHQPQHF
TGTGCCAGCAGTAGGGAGGGGCATCAGCCCCAGCATTTT
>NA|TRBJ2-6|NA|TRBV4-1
CASSQDPGALSGANVLTF
TGCGCCAGCAGCCAAGACCCAGGTGCCCTATCTGGGGCCAACGTCCTGACTTTC
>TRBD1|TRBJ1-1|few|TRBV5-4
CASTKRQGNTEAFF
TGTGCCAGCACCAAACGACAGGGGAACACTGAAGCTTTCTTT
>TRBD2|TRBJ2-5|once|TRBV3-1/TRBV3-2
CARRRRGGLAGGGETQYF
TGCGCCCGCCGCCGGCGCGGGGGACTCGCGGGGGGCGGAGAGACCCAGTACTTC
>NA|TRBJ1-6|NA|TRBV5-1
CASSQGRDSPLHF
TGCGCCAGCAGCCAGGGGCGGGATTCACCCCTCCACTTT
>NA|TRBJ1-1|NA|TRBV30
CAWSTPRRNTEAFF
TGTGCCTGGAGCACTCCACGCCGGAACACTGAAGCTTTCTTT
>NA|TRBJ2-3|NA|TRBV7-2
CASSSGELRGLGDTQYF
TGTGCCAGCAGCTCGGGAGAATTGCGGGGGCTGGGAGATACGCAGTATTTT
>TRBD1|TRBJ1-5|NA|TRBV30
CAWNRGKGQPQHF
TGTGCCTGGAACAGGGGTAAAGGTCAGCCCCAGCATTTT